The text below deals with one T cell receptor beta chain. No antigen is known for it. With 6 bases clipped from V and 9 bases from J, the junction kept 8 bases outside the gene matches. Germline loops: CDR1 SEHNR, CDR2 FQNEAQ (reference sequence). The CDR3 spans 14 residues. This sample was taken from a study of T-cell memory formation after mild COVID-19. Overall study findings and caveats: From day 15 to 85, contracting clones were balanced between CD4 and CD8, whereas later expanders leaned toward CD4+.

MiXCR, applied by TCRdb to the 5' RACE reads, yields one record per CDR3 protein. The repertoire has some 150,000 distinct CDR3 sequences, roughly 21% of them found once; the top ten carry 2% to 2.5%. The sequence was collected from an adult woman who had mild COVID-19 (a few samples of this study predate the infection). Cell type and time point are not known. The V and J genes are TRBV7-9 and TRBJ2-5, with TRBD2 matching over 12 bases. Sequencing was performed on PBMCs or a T cell subset sorted from them (not recorded which). Here the CDR3 reads CASRRTSGTQAQYF. CDR3 bases: TGTGCCAGCAGGCGGACTAGCGGGACCCAGGCCCAGTACTTC.